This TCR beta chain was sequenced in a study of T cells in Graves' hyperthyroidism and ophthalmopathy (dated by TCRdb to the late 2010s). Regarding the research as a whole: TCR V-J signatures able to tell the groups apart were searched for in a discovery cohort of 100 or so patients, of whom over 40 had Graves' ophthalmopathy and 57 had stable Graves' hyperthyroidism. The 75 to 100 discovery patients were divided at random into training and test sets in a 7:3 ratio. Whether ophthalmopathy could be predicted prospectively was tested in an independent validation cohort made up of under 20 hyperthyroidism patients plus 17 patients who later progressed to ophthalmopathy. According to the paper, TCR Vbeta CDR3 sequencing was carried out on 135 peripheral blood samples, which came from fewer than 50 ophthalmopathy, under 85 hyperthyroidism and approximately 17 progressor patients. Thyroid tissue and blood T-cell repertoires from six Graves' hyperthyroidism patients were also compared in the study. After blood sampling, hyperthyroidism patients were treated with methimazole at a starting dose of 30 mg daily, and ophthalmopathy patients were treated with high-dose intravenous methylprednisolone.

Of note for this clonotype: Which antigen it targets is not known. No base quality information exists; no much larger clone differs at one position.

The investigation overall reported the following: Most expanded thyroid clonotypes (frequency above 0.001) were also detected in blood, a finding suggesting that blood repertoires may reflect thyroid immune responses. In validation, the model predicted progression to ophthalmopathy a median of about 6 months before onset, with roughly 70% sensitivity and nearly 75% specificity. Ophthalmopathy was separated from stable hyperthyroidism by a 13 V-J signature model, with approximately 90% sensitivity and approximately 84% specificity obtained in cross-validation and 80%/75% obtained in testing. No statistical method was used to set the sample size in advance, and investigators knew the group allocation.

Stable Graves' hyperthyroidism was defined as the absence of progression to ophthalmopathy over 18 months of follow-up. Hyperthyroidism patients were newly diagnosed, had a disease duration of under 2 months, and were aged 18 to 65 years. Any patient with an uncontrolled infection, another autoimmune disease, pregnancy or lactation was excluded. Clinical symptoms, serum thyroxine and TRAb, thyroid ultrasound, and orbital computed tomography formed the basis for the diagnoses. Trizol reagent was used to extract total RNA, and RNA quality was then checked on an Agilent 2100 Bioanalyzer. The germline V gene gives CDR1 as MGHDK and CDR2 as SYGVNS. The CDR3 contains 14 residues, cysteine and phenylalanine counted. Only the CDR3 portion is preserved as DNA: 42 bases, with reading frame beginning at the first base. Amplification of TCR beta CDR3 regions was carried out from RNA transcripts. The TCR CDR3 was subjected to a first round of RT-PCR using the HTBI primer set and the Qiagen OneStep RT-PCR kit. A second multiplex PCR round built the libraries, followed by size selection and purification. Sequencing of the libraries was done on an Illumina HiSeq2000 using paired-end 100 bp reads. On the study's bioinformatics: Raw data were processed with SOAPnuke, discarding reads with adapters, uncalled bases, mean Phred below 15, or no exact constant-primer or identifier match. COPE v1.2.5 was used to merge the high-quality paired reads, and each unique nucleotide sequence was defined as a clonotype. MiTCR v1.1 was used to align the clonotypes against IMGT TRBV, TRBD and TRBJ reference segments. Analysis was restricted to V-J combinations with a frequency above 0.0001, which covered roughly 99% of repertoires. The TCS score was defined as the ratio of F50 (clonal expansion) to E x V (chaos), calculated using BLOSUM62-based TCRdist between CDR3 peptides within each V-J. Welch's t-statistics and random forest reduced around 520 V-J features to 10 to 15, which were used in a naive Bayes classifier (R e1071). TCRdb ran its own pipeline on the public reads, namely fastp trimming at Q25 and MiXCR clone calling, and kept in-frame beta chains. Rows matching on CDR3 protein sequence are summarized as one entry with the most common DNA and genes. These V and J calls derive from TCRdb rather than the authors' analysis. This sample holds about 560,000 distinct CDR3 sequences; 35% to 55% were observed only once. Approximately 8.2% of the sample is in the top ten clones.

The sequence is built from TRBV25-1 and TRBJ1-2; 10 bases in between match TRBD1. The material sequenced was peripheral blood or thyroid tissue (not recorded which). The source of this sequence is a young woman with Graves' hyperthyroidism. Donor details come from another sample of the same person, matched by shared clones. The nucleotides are TGTGCTAGACTGGGACAGGGGCATAACTATGGCTACACCTTC. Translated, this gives CARLGQGHNYGYTF.